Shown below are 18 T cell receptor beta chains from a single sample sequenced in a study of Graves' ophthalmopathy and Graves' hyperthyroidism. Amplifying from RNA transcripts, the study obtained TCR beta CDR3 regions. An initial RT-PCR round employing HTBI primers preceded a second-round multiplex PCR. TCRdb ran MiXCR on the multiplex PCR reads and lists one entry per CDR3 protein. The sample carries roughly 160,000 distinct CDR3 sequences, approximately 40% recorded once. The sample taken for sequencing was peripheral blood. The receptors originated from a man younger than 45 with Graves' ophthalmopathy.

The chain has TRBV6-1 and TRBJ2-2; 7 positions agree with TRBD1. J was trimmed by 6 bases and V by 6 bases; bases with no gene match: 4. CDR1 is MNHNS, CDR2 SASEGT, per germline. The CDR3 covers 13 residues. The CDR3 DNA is TGTGCCAGCAGCCGAGGGGGCTCCGGGGAGCTGTTTTTT. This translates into CASSRGGSGELFF.

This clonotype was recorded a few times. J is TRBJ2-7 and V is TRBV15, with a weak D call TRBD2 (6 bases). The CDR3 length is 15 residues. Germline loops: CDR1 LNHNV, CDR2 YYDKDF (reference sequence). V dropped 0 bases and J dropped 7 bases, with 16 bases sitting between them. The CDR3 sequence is CATSREREMRSEQYF. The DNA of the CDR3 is TGTGCCACCAGCAGAGAACGGGAGATGAGATCGGAGCAGTACTTC.

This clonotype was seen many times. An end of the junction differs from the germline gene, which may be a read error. The CDR3 reads CASSLVGGGNTEAFF. In DNA, the CDR3 is TGTGCCAGCAGCCTTGTTGGAGGGGGGAACACTGAAGCTTTCTTT. This sequence joins TRBV5-1 and TRBJ1-1; possibly TRBD1 for D (6 bases). Germline V CDR1 and CDR2: SGHRS, YFSETQ. This CDR3 has 15 amino acids.

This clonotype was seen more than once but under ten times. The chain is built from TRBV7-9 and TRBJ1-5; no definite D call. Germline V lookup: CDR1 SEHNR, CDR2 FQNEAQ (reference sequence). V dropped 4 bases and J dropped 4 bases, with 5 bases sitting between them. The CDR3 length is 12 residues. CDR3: CASSSFNQPQHF. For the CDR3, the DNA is TGTGCCAGCAGCTCCTTTAATCAGCCCCAGCATTTT.

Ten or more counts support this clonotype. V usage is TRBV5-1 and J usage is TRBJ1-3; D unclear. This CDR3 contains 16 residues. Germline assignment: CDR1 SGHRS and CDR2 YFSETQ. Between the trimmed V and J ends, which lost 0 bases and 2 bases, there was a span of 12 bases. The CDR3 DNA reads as TGCGCCAGCAGCTTGGGAATCCTTTCGGCTGGAAACACCATATATTTT. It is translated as CASSLGILSAGNTIYF. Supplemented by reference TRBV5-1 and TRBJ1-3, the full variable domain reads KAGVTQTPRYLIKTRGQQVTLSCSPISGHRSVSWYQQTPGQGLQFLFEYFSETQRNKGNFPGRFSGRQFSNSRSEMNVSTLELGDSALYLCASSLGILSAGNTIYFGEGSWLTVV.

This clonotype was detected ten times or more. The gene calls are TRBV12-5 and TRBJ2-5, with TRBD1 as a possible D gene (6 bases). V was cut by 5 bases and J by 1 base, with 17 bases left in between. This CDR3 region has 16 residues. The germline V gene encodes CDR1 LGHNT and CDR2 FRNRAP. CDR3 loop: CASGTDLTGLQETQYF. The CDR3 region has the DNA TGTGCTAGTGGTACCGACCTAACAGGGCTCCAAGAGACCCAGTACTTC. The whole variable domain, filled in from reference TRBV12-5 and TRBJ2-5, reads DARVTQTPRHKVTEMGQEVTMRCQPILGHNTVFWYRQTMMQGLELLAYFRNRAPLDDSGMPKDRFSAEMPDATLATLKIQPSEPRDSAVYFCASGTDLTGLQETQYFGPGTRLLVL.

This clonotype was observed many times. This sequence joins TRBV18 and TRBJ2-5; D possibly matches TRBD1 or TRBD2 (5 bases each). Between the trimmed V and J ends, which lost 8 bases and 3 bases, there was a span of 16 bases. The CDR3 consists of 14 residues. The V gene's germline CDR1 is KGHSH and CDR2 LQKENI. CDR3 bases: TGTGCCAGCCACGGGGCAGCACAGAAAGAGACCCAGTACTTC. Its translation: CASHGAAQKETQYF.

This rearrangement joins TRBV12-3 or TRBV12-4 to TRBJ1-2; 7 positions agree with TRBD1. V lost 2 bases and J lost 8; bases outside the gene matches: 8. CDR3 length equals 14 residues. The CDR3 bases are TGTGCCAGCAGTTTAAGGACAGGCACCCACGGCTACACCTTC. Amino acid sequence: CASSLRTGTHGYTF.

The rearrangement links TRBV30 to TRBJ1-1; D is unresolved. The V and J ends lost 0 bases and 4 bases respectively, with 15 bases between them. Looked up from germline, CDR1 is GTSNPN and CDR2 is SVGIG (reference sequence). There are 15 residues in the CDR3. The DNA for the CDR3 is TGTGCCTGGAGTGTATTGATTCCGGCCTCCACTGAAGCTTTCTTT. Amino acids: CAWSVLIPASTEAFF.

The CDR3: CASSLDRVTNTEAFF. For the CDR3, the DNA is TGTGCCAGCAGTTTAGACAGGGTTACGAACACTGAAGCTTTCTTT. The chain couples TRBV12-3 or TRBV12-4 to TRBJ1-1; possibly TRBD1 for D (6 bases). Deletions cut 1 base from V and 1 base from J, with 10 bases between. This CDR3 has 15 residues.

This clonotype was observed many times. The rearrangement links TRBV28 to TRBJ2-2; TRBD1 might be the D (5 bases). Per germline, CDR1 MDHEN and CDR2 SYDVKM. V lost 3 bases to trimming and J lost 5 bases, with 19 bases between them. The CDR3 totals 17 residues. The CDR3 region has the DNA TGTGCCAGCAGTTTTGGGGCTATATGGATCGGGACCGGGGAGCTGTTTTTT. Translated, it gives CASSFGAIWIGTGELFF.

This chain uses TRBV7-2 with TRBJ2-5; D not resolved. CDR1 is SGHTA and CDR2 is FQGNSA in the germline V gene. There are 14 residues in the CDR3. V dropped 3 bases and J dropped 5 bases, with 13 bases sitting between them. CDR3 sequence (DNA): TGTGCCAGCAGCTTTAGGGCCTTTGGTGAGACCCAGTACTTC. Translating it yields CASSFRAFGETQYF.

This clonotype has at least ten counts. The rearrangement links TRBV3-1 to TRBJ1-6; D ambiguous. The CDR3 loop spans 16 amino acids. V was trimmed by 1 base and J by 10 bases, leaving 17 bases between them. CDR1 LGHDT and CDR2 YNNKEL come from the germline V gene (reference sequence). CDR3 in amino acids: CASSQGGANVRSPLHF. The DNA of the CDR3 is TGTGCCAGCAGCCAAGGTGGAGCTAACGTCAGGTCACCCCTCCACTTT.

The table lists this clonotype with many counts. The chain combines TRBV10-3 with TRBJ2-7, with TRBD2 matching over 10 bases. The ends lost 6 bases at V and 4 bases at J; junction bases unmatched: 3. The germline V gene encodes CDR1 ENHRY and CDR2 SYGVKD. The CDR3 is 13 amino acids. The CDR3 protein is CAISGLAEYEQYF. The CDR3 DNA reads TGTGCCATCAGCGGACTAGCGGAGTACGAGCAGTACTTC.

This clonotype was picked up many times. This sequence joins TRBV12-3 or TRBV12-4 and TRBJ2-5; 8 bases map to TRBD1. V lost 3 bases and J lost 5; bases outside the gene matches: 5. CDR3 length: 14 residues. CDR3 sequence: CASSFEDRGETQYF. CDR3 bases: TGTGCCAGCAGTTTCGAAGACAGGGGCGAGACCCAGTACTTC.

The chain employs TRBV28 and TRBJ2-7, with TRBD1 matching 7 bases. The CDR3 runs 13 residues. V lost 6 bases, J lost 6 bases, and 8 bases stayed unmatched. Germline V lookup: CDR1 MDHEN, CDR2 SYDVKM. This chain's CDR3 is CASRGQSLGEQYF. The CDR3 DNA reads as TGTGCCAGCAGGGGACAGAGTCTTGGCGAGCAGTACTTC.

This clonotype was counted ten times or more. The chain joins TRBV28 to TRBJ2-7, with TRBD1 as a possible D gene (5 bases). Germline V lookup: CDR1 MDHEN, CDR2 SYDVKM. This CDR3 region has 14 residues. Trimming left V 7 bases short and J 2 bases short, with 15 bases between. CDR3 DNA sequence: TGTGCCAGCAATCACAGGCCTCTCACCTACGAGCAGTACTTC. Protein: CASNHRPLTYEQYF.

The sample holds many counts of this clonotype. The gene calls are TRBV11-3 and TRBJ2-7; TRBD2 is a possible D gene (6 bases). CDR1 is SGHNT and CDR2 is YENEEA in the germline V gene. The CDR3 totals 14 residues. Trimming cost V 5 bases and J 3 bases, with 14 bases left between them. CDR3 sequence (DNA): TGTGCCAGCAGCGTCGGAGAGGGAGGCTACGAGCAGTACTTC. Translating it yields CASSVGEGGYEQYF.